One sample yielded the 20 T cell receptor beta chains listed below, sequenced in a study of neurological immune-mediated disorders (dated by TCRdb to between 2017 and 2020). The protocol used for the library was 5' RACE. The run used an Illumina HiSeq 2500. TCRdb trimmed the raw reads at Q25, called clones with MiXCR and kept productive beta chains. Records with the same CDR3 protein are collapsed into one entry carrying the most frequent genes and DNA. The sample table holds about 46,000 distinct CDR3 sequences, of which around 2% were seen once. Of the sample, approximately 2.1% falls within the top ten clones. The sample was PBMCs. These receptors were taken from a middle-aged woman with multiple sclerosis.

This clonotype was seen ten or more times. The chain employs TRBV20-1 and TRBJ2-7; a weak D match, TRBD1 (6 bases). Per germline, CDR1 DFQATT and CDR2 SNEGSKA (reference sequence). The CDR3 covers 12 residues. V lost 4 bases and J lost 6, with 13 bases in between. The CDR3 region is CSAMDTRGEQYF. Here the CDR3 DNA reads TGCAGTGCTATGGATACCAGGGGCGAGCAGTACTTC.

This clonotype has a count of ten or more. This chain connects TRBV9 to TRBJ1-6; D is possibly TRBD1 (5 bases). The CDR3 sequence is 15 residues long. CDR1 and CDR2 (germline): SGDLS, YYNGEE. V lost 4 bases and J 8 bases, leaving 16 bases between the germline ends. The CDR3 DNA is TGTGCCAGCAGCCCTCGAAGGGGTATTGATTCACCCCTCCACTTT. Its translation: CASSPRRGIDSPLHF.

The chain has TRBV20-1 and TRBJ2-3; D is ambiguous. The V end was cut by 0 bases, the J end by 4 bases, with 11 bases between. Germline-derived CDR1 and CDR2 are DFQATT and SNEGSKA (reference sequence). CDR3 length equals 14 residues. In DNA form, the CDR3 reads TGCAGTGCTAGAGAAGGGTGGAGTTCAGATACGCAGTATTTT. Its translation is CSAREGWSSDTQYF.

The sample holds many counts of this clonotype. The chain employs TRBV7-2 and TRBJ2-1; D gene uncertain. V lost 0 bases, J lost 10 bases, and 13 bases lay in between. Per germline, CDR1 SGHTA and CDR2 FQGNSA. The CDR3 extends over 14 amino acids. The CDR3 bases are TGTGCCAGCAGCTTAGCGGGTCTGCGGTCGGAGCAGTTCTTC. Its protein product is CASSLAGLRSEQFF.

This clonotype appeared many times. Written as DNA, the CDR3 is TGTGCCAGCAGATCGAGGACCTCTGGGGCCAACGTCCTGACTTTC. As protein: CASRSRTSGANVLTF. The chain uses TRBV6-6 and TRBJ2-6; D remains ambiguous. Germline V gene sequence: CDR1 MNHNY, CDR2 SVGAGI (reference sequence). The CDR3 loop spans 15 amino acids. Deletions cut 6 bases from V and 0 bases from J, with 9 bases between.

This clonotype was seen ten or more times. The CDR3 region has the DNA TGCGCCAGCAGCTTTGGTAGCGGGGTATACGAGCAGTACTTC. This sequence encodes CASSFGSGVYEQYF. V gene TRBV4-1 combines with J gene TRBJ2-7; 8 bases map to TRBD2. The CDR3 is 14 residues long. V dropped 5 bases and J dropped 4; count of bases not matched to a gene: 7. CDR1 and CDR2 (germline): MGHRA, YSYEKL.

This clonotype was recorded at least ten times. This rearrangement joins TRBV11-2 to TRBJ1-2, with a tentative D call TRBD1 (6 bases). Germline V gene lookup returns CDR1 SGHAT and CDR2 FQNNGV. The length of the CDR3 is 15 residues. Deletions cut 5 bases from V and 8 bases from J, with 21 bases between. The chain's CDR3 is CASSLVTGWLSGYTF. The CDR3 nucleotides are TGTGCCAGCAGCCTCGTCACAGGGTGGCTCTCCGGCTACACCTTC.

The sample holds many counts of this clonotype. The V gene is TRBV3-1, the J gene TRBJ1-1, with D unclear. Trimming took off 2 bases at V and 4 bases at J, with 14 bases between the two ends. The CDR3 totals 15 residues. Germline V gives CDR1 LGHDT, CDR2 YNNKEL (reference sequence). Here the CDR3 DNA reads TGTGCCAGCAGCCAAACCCCGGGATCACCCACTGAAGCTTTCTTT. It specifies CASSQTPGSPTEAFF.

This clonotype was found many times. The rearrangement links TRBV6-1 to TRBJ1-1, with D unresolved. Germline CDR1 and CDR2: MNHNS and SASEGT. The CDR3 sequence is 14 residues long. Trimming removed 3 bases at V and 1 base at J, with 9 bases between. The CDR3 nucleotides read TGTGCCAGCAGTGATTTCGGGGAGAACACTGAAGCTTTCTTT. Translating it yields CASSDFGENTEAFF.

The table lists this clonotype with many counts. This CDR3 is CASSRTGDQPQHF. CDR3 bases: TGTGCCAGTAGTCGGACAGGGGATCAGCCCCAGCATTTT. The chain recombines TRBV19 with TRBJ1-5; TRBD1 matches 9 bases. V trimming: 5 bases; J trimming: 5 bases; junction bases outside the gene matches: 1. CDR3 size: 13 residues. Germline-derived CDR1 and CDR2 are LNHDA and SQIVND (reference sequence).

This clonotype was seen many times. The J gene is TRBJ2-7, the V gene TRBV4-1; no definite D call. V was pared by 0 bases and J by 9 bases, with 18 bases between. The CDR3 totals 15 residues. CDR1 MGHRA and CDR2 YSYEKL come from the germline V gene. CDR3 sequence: CASSQDRSAGLGQYF. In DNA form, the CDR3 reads TGCGCCAGCAGCCAAGATAGGTCGGCAGGTCTCGGGCAGTACTTC.

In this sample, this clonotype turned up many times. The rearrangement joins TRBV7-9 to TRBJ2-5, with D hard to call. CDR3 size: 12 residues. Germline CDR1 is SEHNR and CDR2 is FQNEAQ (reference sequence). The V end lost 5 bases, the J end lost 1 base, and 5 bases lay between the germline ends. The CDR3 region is CASSGVQETQYF. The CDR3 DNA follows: TGTGCCAGCAGCGGGGTCCAAGAGACCCAGTACTTC. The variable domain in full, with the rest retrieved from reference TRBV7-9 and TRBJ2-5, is DTGVSQNPRHKITKRGQNVTFRCDPISEHNRLYWYRQTLGQGPEFLTYFQNEAQLEKSRLLSDRFSAERPKGSFSTLEIQRTEQGDSAMYLCASSGVQETQYFGPGTRLLVL.

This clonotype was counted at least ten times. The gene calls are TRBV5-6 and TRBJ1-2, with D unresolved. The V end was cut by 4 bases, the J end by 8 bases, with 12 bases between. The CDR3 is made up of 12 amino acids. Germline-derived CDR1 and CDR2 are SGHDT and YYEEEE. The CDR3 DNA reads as TGTGCCAGCAGCATTCGGTGGAGGGGCTACACCTTC. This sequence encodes CASSIRWRGYTF.

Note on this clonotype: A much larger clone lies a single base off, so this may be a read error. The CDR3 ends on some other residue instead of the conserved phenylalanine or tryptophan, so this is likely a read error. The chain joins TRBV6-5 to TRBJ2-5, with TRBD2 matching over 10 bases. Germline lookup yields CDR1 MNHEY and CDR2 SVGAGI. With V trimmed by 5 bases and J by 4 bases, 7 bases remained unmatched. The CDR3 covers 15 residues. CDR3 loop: CASSNYSGGRETQYC. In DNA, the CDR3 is TGTGCCAGCAGTAACTATAGCGGGGGGAGAGAGACCCAGTACTGC.

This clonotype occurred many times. CDR3 sequence reads: CASSSLGPRGQFF. CDR3 DNA: TGTGCCAGCAGTTCGTTAGGACCGCGAGGGCAGTTCTTC. The chain uses TRBV6-2 or TRBV6-3 and TRBJ2-1, with D uncertain. Germline values: CDR1 MNHEY, CDR2 SVGEGT. Trimming pared 4 bases from V and 12 bases from J, leaving 16 bases between. This CDR3 contains 13 residues.

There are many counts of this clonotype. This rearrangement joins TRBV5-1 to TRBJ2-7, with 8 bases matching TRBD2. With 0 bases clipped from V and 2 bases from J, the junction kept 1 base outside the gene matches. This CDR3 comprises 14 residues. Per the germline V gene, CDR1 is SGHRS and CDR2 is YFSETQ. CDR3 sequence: CASSLGAGAYEQYF. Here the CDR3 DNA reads TGCGCCAGCAGCTTGGGAGCGGGGGCCTACGAGCAGTACTTC.

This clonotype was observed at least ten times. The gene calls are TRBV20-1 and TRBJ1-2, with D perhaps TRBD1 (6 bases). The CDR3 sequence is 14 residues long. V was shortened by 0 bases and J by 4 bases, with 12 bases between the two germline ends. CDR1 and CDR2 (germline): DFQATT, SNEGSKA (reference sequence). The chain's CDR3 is CSAREQGIGYGYTF. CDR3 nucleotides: TGCAGTGCTAGAGAACAGGGAATAGGCTATGGCTACACCTTC.

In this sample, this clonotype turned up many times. CDR3 coding DNA: TGTGCCAGCAGTAAAACTAACCCTCATCTAGGTAATGAGCAGTTCTTC. Amino acid sequence: CASSKTNPHLGNEQFF. This chain joins TRBV12-3 or TRBV12-4 and TRBJ2-1; D remains ambiguous. V lost 5 bases to trimming and J lost 7 bases, with 21 bases between them. The CDR3 has 16 amino acids.

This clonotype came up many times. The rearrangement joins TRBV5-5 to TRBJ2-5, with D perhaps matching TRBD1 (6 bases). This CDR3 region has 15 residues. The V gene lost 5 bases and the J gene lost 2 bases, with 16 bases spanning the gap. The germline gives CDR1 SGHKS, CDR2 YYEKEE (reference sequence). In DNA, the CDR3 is TGTGCCAGCAGTTACCTAAAAGGGGGTCAAGAGACCCAGTACTTC. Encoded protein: CASSYLKGGQETQYF.

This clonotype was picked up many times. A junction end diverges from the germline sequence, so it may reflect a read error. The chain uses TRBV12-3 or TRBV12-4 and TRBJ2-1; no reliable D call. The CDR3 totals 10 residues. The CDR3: CASSLRSPTF. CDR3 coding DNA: TGTGCCAGCAGCCTAAGAAGTCCGACTTTC.